Listed here are 23 T cell receptor beta chains from one sample, sequenced in a study of blood T cell repertoires in COVID-19. The protocol was immunoSEQ multiplex PCR, while the TCRdb copy is restricted to in-frame clones and leaves out a portion. Among about 130,000 clones listed, approximately 85% were seen once. What was sequenced was peripheral blood. Source of these receptors: a human donor in a cohort sampled during active COVID-19.

The V gene is TRBV5-4, the J gene TRBJ2-5; 7 positions match TRBD2. Germline V CDR1 and CDR2: SGHNT, YYREEE (reference sequence). The V segment lost 0 bases and the J segment 5 bases; nucleotides outside the gene matches: 7. The CDR3 runs to 15 residues. CDR3 coding DNA: TGTGCCAGCAGCTTGGGGTGGACTAGTGGGGAGACCCAGTACTTC. Protein sequence: CASSLGWTSGETQYF.

The rearrangement links TRBV11-2 to TRBJ2-3, with 10 positions matching TRBD2. The CDR3 extends over 14 amino acids. The ends lost 7 bases at V and 0 bases at J; junction bases unmatched: 1. Germline loops: CDR1 SGHAT, CDR2 FQNNGV. The CDR3 nucleotides read TGTGCCAGCACGACTAGCGGGAGCACAGATACGCAGTATTTT. This gives the protein CASTTSGSTDTQYF.

This clone has a single count. In the same sample, other DNA sequences code for this CDR3. This chain links TRBV14 with TRBJ1-1, with 7 bases identical to TRBD1. This CDR3 is built from 14 residues. In germline, CDR1 is SGHDN, CDR2 FVKESK. V was pared by 0 bases and J by 8 bases, with 6 bases of the junction left unmatched. CDR3 amino acids: CASSQEAGRGEAFF. DNA of the CDR3: TGTGCCAGCAGCCAAGAAGCTGGCAGGGGGGAAGCTTTCTTT. Full variable domain (missing parts from reference TRBV14 and TRBJ1-1): EAGVTQFPSHSVIEKGQTVTLRCDPISGHDNLYWYRRVMGKEIKFLLHFVKESKQDESGMPNNRFLAERTGGTYSTLKVQPAELEDSGVYFCASSQEAGRGEAFFGQGTRLTVV.

This chain connects TRBV7-9 to TRBJ1-6, with TRBD1 matching over 7 bases. The CDR3 spans 13 residues. Germline trimming cut 7 bases from V and 9 bases from J; bases unmatched to any gene: 6. From germline, CDR1 is SEHNR and CDR2 FQNEAQ (reference sequence). The CDR3 region is CASTKGQLSPLHF. CDR3 bases: TGTGCCAGCACCAAGGGACAGCTTTCACCCCTCCACTTT.

J is TRBJ2-5 and V is TRBV7-2, with 7 bases identical to TRBD2. Unmatched junction bases numbered 2, after V lost 1 base and J lost 0 bases. The CDR3 contains 15 residues. CDR1 SGHTA and CDR2 FQGNSA come from the germline V gene. The chain's CDR3 is CASSLVGGYQETQYF. The CDR3 bases are TGTGCCAGCAGCTTAGTCGGGGGGTACCAAGAGACCCAGTACTTC.

The rearrangement links TRBV6-1 to TRBJ2-1; 9 bases are shared with TRBD2. Trimming removed 1 base from V and 6 bases from J; junction bases left unmatched: 4. Germline V gene sequence: CDR1 MNHNS, CDR2 SASEGT. The CDR3 sequence is 15 residues long. Here the CDR3 reads CASSEVSGGPNEQFF. CDR3 nucleotide sequence: TGTGCCAGCAGTGAAGTTAGCGGGGGCCCCAATGAGCAGTTCTTC.

The chain combines TRBV30 with TRBJ2-1, with 12 bases lining up with TRBD2. This CDR3 contains 13 residues. The ends lost 7 bases at V and 7 bases at J; junction bases unmatched: 5. Germline values: CDR1 GTSNPN, CDR2 SVGIG (reference sequence). The CDR3 DNA reads as TGTGCCTTGACTAGCGGGGGCCCAAATGAGCAGTTCTTC. As protein: CALTSGGPNEQFF.

The CDR3 spells CATSDPTGARGYTF. The CDR3, as DNA: TGTGCCACCAGTGATCCGACAGGGGCGAGAGGCTACACCTTC. The chain is built from TRBV24-1 and TRBJ1-2; 8 bases are a match to TRBD1. Germline CDR1 and CDR2: KGHDR and SFDVKD. V was pared by 3 bases and J by 8 bases, with 7 bases of the junction left unmatched. This CDR3 comprises 14 residues.

This chain connects TRBV6-5 to TRBJ1-6; D unresolved. Germline loops: CDR1 MNHEY, CDR2 SVGAGI. Trimming removed 0 bases from V and 7 bases from J, with 13 bases in between. The CDR3 has 16 amino acids. CDR3 nucleotide sequence: TGTGCCAGCAGTTACTCGAGGATTACGCCGAATTCACCCCTCCACTTT. It is translated as CASSYSRITPNSPLHF.

The V and J genes are TRBV4-1 and TRBJ2-7; D possibly corresponds to TRBD2 (5 bases). Germline V gene data show CDR1 as MGHRA and CDR2 as YSYEKL. The CDR3 consists of 16 residues. V lost 5 bases, J lost 0 bases, and 17 bases lay in between. This chain's CDR3 is CASSNIDVSDSYEQYV. The CDR3 DNA sequence: TGCGCCAGCAGCAATATCGACGTTAGCGACTCCTACGAGCAGTACGTC.

This clone came up a few times. This chain connects TRBV7-3 to TRBJ1-1; D is perhaps TRBD1 (5 bases). The germline V and J ends were trimmed by 5 bases and 6 bases, with 13 bases remaining between them. Germline V gene lookup returns CDR1 SGHTA and CDR2 FQGTGA. The CDR3 is 13 amino acids. CDR3: CASSPRGGAEAFF. CDR3 coding DNA: TGTGCCAGCAGCCCCCGGGGAGGGGCTGAAGCTTTCTTT.

This chain uses TRBV18 with TRBJ1-1; no clear D gene. Trimming left V 3 bases short and J 2 bases short, with 10 bases between. Germline CDR1 and CDR2: KGHSH and LQKENI. The CDR3 has 14 residues. The chain's CDR3 is CASSPRGGNTEAFF. In nucleotides, the CDR3 is TGTGCCAGCTCACCCCGGGGAGGTAACACTGAAGCTTTCTTT. Full variable domain (missing parts from reference TRBV18 and TRBJ1-1): NAGVMQNPRHLVRRRGQEARLRCSPMKGHSHVYWYRQLPEEGLKFMVYLQKENIIDESGMPKERFSAEFPKEGPSILRIQQVVRGDSAAYFCASSPRGGNTEAFFGQGTRLTVV.

The chain employs TRBV6-4 and TRBJ2-3, with TRBD1 identical over 8 bases. CDR1 is MRHNA, CDR2 SNTAGT, per germline. The CDR3 consists of 15 residues. Germline trimming cut 5 bases from V and 2 bases from J; bases unmatched to any gene: 6. The CDR3 loop is CASSTGQGLTDTQYF. The CDR3 nucleotides read TGTGCCAGCAGTACCGGACAGGGCCTCACAGATACGCAGTATTTT.

The V and J genes are TRBV11-2 and TRBJ2-7; 7 bases line up with TRBD1. CDR3 length: 13 amino acids. V was pared by 1 base and J by 4 bases, with 1 base of the junction left unmatched. CDR1 and CDR2 from the germline V gene are SGHAT and FQNNGV. The CDR3: CASSLGRGYEQYV. DNA of the CDR3: TGTGCCAGCAGCTTAGGCAGGGGGTACGAGCAGTACGTC.

This clone was detected only a few times. This rearrangement joins TRBV5-6 to TRBJ2-5; TRBD2 matches at 13 bases. Germline CDR1 reads SGHDT; CDR2 reads YYEEEE. The CDR3 contains 18 residues. J was trimmed by 2 bases and V by 3 bases; bases with no gene match: 10. CDR3 nucleotides: TGTGCCAGCAGCTCACGACTAGCGGGAGGAGTAAGGCAAGAGACCCAGTACTTC. As protein: CASSSRLAGGVRQETQYF.

Details on this clone: Different DNA sequences within this sample yield the same CDR3. V and J are TRBV9 and TRBJ1-2; D unresolved. Trimming took off 0 bases at V and 2 bases at J, with 8 bases between the two ends. Germline CDR1 SGDLS, CDR2 YYNGEE. The CDR3 runs 14 residues. CDR3 sequence reads: CASSVGAENYGYTF. CDR3 sequence (DNA): TGTGCCAGCAGCGTAGGGGCAGAGAACTATGGCTACACCTTC.

The CDR3 spells CASSRQGNEQFF. The CDR3 bases are TGCGCCAGCAGCCGTCAGGGTAATGAGCAGTTCTTC. The V gene is TRBV5-1, the J gene TRBJ2-1; a weak D match, TRBD1 (5 bases). Germline loops: CDR1 SGHRS, CDR2 YFSETQ. The CDR3 loop spans 12 amino acids. The ends were cut back, 4 bases at V and 7 bases at J, with 9 bases in the middle. Filled out from reference TRBV5-1 and TRBJ2-1, the complete variable domain reads KAGVTQTPRYLIKTRGQQVTLSCSPISGHRSVSWYQQTPGQGLQFLFEYFSETQRNKGNFPGRFSGRQFSNSRSEMNVSTLELGDSALYLCASSRQGNEQFFGPGTRLTVL.

The rearrangement joins TRBV6-5 to TRBJ1-5; D remains ambiguous. The CDR3 contains 13 residues. Germline CDR1 is MNHEY and CDR2 is SVGAGI. Trimming stripped 6 bases from V and 15 bases from J, with 21 bases between. CDR3 DNA: TGTGCCAGCAGCTCCAGACTGATATCGCAAAGGCATTTT. It specifies CASSSRLISQRHF.

This sequence joins TRBV6-5 and TRBJ2-7, with TRBD2 identical over 9 bases. V dropped 6 bases and J dropped 5; count of bases not matched to a gene: 8. CDR1 is MNHEY, CDR2 SVGAGI, per germline. This CDR3 has 14 amino acids. CDR3 amino acids: CASSVVVAGDEQYV. The CDR3 nucleotides read TGTGCCAGCAGCGTGGTGGTAGCGGGAGACGAGCAGTACGTC.

The chain has TRBV7-2 and TRBJ2-5; D is perhaps TRBD1 (6 bases). Germline values: CDR1 SGHTA, CDR2 FQGNSA. Trimming removed 4 bases from V and 5 bases from J, with 20 bases in between. The CDR3 covers 16 residues. CDR3 in amino acids: CASSSNPGEWAETQYF. The CDR3, as DNA: TGTGCCAGCAGCTCCAACCCAGGGGAATGGGCGGAGACCCAGTACTTC.

This clone has a single count. The chain employs TRBV12-3 or TRBV12-4 and TRBJ1-1, with 7 bases aligning to TRBD1. The CDR3 length is 13 residues. The V segment lost 6 bases and the J segment 6 bases; nucleotides outside the gene matches: 7. For the CDR3, the DNA is TGTGCCAGCAGACAGGGGAGGAGGGCTGAAGCTTTCTTT. The encoded protein is CASRQGRRAEAFF.

The chain has TRBV3-1 (or the pseudogene TRBV3-2) and TRBJ1-2, with D possibly being TRBD1 (5 bases). Between the trimmed V and J ends, which lost 3 bases and 1 base, there was a span of 9 bases. CDR1 is LGHDT, CDR2 YNNKEL, per germline (reference sequence). There are 14 residues in the CDR3. The CDR3 here is CASSHHQGNYGYTF. Written as DNA, the CDR3 is TGTGCCAGCAGCCATCACCAGGGTAACTATGGCTACACCTTC.

V is TRBV18 and J is TRBJ1-3; 9 bases line up with TRBD1. CDR1 is KGHSH, CDR2 LQKENI, per germline. CDR3 length equals 17 residues. V lost 3 bases, J lost 0 bases, and 6 bases stayed unmatched. The CDR3 is CASSPGQGRSSGNTIYF. The CDR3 coding sequence is TGTGCCAGCTCACCGGGACAGGGCCGAAGCTCTGGAAACACCATATATTTT.